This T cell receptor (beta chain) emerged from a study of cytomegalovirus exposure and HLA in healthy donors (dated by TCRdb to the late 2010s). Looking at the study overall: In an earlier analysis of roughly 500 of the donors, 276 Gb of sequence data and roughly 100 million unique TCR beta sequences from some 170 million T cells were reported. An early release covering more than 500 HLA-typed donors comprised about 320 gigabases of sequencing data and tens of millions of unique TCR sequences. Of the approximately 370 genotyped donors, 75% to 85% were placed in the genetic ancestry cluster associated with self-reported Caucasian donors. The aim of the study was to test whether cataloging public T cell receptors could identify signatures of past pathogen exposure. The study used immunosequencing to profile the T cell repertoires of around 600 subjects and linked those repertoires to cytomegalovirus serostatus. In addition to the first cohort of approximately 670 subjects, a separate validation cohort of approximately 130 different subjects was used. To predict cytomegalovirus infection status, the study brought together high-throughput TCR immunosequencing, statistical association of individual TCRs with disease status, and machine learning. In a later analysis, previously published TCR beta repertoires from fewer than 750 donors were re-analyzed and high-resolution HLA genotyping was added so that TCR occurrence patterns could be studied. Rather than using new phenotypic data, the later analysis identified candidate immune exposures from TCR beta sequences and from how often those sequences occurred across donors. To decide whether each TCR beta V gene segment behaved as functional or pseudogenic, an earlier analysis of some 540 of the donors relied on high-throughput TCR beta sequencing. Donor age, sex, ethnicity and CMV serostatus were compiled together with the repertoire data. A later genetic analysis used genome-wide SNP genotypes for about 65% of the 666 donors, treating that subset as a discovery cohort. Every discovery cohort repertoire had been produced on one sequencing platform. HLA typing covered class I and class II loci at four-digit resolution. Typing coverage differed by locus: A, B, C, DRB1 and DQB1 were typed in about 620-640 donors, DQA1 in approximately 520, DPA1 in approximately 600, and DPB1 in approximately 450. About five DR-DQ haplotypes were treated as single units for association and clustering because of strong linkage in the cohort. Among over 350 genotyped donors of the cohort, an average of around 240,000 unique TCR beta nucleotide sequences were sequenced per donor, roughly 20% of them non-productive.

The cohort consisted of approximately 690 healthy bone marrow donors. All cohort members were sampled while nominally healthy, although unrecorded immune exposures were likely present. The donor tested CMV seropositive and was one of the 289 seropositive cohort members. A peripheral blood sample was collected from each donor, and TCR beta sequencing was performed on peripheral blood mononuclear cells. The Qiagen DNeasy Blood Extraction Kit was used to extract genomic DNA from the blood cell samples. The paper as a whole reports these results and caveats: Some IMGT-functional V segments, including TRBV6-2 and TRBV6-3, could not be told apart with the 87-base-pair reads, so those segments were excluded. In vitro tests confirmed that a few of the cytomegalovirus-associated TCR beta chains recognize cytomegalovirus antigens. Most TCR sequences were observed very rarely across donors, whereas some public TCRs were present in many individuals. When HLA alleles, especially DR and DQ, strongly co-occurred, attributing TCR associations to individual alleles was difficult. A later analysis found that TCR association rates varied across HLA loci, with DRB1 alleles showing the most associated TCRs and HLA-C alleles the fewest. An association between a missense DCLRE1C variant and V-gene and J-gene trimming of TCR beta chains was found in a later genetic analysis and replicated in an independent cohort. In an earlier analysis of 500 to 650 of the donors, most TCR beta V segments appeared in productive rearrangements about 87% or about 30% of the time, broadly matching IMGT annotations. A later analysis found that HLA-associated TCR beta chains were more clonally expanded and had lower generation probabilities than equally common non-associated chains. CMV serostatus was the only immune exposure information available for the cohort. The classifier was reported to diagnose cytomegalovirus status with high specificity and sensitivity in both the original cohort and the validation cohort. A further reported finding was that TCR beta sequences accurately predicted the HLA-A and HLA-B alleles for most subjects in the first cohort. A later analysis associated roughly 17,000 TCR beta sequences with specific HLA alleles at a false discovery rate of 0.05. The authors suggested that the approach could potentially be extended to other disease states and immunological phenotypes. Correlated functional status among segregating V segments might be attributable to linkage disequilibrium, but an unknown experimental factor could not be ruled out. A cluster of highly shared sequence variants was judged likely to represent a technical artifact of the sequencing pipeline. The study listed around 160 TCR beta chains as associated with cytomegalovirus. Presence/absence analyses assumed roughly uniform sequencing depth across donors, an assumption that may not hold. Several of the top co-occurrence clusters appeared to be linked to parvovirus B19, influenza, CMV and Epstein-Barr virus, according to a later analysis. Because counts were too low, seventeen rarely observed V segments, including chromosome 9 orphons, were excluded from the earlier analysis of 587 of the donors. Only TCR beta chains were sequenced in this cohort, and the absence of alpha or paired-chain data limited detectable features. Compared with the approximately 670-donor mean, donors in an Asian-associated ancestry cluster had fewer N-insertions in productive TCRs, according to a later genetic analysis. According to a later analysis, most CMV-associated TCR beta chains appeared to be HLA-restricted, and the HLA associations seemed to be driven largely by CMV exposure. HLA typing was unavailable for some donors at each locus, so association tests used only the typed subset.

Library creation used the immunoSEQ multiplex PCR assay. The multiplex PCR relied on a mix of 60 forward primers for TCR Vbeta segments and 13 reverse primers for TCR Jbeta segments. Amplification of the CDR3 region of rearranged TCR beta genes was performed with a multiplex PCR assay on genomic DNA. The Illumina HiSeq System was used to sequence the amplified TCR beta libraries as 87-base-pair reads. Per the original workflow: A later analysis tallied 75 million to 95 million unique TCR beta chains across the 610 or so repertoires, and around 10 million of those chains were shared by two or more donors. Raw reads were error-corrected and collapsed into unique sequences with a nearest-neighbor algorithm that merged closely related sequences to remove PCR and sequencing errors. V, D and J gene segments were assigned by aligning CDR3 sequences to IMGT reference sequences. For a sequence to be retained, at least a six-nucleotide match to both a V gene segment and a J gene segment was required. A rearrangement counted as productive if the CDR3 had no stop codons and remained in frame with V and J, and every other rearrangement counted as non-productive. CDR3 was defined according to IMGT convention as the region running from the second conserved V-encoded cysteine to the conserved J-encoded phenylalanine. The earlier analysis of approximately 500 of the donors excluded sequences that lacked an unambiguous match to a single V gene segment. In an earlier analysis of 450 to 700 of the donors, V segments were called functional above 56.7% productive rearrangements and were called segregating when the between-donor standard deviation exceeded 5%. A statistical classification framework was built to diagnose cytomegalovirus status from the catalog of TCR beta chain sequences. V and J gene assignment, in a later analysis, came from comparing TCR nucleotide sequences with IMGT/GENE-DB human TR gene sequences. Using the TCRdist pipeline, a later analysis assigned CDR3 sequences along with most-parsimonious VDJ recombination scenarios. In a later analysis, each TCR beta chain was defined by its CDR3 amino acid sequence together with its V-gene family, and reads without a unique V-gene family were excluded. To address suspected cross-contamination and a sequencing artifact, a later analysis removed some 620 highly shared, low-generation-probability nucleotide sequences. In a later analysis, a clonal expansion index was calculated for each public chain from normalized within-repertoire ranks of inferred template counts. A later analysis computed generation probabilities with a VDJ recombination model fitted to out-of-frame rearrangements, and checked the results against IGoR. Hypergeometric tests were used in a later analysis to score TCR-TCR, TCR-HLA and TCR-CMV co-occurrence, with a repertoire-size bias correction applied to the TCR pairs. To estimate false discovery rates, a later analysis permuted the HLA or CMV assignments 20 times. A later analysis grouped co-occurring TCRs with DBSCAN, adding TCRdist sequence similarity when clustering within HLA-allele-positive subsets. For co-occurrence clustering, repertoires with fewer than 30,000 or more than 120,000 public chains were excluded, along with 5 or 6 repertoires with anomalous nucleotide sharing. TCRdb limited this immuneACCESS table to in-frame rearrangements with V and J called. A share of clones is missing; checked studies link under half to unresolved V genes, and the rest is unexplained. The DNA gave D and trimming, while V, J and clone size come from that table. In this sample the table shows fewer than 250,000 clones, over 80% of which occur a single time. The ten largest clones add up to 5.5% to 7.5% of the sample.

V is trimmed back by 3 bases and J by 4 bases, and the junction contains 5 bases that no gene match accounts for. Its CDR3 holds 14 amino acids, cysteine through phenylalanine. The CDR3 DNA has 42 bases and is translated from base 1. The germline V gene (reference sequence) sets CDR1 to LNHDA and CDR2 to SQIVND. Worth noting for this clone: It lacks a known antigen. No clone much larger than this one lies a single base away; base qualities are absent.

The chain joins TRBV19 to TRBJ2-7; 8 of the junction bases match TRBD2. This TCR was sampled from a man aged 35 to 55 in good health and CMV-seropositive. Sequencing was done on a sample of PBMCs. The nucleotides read TGTGCCAGTAGTATCTTCGGGAGGGCGTACGAGCAGTACTTC. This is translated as CASSIFGRAYEQYF.